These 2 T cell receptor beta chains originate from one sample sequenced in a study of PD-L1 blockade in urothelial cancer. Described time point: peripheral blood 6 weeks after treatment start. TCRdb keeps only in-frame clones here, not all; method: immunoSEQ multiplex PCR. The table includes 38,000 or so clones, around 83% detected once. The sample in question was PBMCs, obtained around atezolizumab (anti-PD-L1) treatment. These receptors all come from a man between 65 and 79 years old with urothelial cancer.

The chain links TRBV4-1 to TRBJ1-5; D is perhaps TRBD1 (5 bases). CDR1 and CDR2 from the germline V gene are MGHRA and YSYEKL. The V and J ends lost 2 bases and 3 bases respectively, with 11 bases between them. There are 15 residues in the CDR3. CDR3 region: CASSQPDRSNQPQHF. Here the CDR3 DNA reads TGCGCCAGCAGCCAACCCGACAGATCCAATCAGCCCCAGCATTTT.

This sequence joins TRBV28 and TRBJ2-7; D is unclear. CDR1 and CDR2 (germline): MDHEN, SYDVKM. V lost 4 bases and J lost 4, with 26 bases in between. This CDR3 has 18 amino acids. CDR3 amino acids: CASSSQTTEATLPYEQYF. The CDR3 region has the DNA TGTGCCAGCAGTTCGCAAACTACGGAAGCTACCCTCCCATACGAGCAGTACTTC.